The sequence of this T cell receptor beta chain was determined in a study of blood T cell repertoires in COVID-19. As originally analysed: Reference gene primers were amplified, and this amplification served to estimate nucleated cell counts. Sequencing was performed with immunoSEQ multiplex PCR; in TCRdb, only in-frame clones are kept and a portion is missing. That table gives V, J and clone size, and the DNA gave D and trimming. This table holds about 170,000 clones, just under 85% found once. This CDR3 is 15 amino acids long. Germline loops: CDR1 SGHDN, CDR2 FVKESK. After removal of 3 bases from V and 3 bases from J, the junction contained 5 bases not matched to a gene.

The source of this sequence is a woman of 80 years or more with acute or convalescent COVID-19. The chain combines TRBV14 with TRBJ2-3, with 8 bases aligning to TRBD1. Sequencing was done on a sample of peripheral blood. The CDR3 sequence is CASSQDRVATDTQYF. The CDR3, as DNA: TGTGCCAGCAGCCAGGACAGGGTGGCGACAGATACGCAGTATTTT.